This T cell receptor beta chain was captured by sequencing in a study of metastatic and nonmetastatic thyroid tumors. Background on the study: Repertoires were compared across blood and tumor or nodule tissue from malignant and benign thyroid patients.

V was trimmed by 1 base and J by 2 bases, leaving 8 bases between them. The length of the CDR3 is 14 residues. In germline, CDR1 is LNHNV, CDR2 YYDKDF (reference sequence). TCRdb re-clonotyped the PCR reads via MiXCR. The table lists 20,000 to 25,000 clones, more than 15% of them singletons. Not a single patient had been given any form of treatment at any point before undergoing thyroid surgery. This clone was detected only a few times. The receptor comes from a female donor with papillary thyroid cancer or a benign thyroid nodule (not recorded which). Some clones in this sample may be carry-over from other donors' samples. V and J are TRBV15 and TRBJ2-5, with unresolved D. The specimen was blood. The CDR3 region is CATSRATTQETQYF. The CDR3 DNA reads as TGTGCCACCAGCAGAGCGACGACTCAAGAGACCCAGTACTTC.